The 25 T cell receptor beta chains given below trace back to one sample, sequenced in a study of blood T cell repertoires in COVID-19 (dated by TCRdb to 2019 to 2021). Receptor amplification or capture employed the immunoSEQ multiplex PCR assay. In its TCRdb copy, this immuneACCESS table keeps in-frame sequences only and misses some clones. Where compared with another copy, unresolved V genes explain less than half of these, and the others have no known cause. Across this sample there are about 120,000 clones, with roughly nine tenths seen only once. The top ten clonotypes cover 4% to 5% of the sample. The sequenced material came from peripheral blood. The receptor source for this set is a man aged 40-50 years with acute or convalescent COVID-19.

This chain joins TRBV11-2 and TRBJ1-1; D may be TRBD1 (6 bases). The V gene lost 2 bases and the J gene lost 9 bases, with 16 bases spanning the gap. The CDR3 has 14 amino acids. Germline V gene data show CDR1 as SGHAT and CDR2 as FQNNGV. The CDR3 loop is CASSLPNRDTKAFF. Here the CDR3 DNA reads TGTGCCAGCAGCTTACCAAATAGGGACACCAAAGCTTTCTTT.

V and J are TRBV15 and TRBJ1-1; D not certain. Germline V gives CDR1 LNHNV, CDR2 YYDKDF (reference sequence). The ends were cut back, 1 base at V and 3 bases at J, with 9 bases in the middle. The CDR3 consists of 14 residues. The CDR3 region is CATSRGRGDTEAFF. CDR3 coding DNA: TGTGCCACCAGCAGAGGGCGAGGAGACACTGAAGCTTTCTTT.

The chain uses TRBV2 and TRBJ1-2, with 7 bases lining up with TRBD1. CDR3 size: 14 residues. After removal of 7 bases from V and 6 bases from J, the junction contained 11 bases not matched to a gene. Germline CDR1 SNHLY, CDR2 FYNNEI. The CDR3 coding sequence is TGTGCCAGCAATCAAAGAGGGACAGCAGATGGCTACACCTTC. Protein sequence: CASNQRGTADGYTF.

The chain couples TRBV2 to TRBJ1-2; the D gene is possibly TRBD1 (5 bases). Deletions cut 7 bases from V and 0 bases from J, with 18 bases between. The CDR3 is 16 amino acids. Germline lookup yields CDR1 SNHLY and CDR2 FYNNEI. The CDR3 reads CASTGPASTANYGYTF. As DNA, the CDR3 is TGTGCCAGCACAGGGCCGGCATCGACTGCTAACTATGGCTACACCTTC.

CDR3 bases: TGTGCCAGCAGTTTAGACTGGACTGAAGCTTTCTTT. Translating it yields CASSLDWTEAFF. The V gene is TRBV12-3 or TRBV12-4, the J gene TRBJ1-1; no firm D call. V was pared by 1 base and J by 5 bases, with 5 bases between. This CDR3 region has 12 residues.

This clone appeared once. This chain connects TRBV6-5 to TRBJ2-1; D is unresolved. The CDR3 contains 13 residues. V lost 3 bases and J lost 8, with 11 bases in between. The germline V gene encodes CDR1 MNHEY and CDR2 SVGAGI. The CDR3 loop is CASSYVSGYEQFF. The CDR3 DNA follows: TGTGCCAGCAGTTATGTGTCGGGTTATGAGCAGTTCTTC.

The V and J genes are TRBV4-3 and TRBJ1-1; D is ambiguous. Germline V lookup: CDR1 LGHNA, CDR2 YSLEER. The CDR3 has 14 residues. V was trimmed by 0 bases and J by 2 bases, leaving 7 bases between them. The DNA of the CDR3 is TGCGCCAGCAGCCAAGACTACAGTAACACTGAAGCTTTCTTT. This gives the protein CASSQDYSNTEAFF.

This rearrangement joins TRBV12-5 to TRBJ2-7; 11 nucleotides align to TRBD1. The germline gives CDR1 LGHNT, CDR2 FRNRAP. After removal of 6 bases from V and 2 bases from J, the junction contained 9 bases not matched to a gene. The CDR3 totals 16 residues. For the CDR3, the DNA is TGTGCTAGTGGAGTCATAGGACAGGGGGCCCCCTACGAGCAGTACTTC. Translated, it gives CASGVIGQGAPYEQYF.

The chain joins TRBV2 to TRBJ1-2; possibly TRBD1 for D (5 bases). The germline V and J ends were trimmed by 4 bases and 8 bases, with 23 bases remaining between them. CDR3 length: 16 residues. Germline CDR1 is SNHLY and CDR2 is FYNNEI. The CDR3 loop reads CASSGTTLGSWSGYTF. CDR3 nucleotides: TGTGCCAGCAGTGGGACAACCCTTGGGTCGTGGAGCGGCTACACCTTC.

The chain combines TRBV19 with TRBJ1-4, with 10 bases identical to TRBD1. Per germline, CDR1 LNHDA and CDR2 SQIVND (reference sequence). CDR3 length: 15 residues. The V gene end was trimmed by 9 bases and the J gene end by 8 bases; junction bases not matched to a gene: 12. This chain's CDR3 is CASRTGGRLGEKLFF. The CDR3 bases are TGTGCCAGCAGGACAGGGGGGCGACTTGGCGAAAAACTGTTTTTT.

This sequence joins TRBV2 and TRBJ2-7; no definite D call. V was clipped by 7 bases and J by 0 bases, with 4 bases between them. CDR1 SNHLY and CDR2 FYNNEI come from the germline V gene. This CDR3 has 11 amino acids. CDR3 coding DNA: TGTGCCAGCACCCGCTCCTACGAGCAGTACTTC. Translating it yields CASTRSYEQYF. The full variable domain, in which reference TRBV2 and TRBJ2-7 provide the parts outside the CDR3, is EPEVTQTPSHQVTQMGQEVILRCVPISNHLYFYWYRQILGQKVEFLVSFYNNEISEKSEIFDDQFSVERPDGSNFTLKIRSTKLEDSAMYFCASTRSYEQYFGPGTRLTVT.

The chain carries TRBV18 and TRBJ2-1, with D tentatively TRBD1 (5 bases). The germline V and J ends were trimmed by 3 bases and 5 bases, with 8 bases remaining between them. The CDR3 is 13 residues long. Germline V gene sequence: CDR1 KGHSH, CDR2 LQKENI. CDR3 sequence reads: CASSPSGNNEQFF. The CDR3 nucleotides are TGTGCCAGCTCACCCTCAGGGAACAATGAGCAGTTCTTC. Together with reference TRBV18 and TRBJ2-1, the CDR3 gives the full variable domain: NAGVMQNPRHLVRRRGQEARLRCSPMKGHSHVYWYRQLPEEGLKFMVYLQKENIIDESGMPKERFSAEFPKEGPSILRIQQVVRGDSAAYFCASSPSGNNEQFFGPGTRLTVL.

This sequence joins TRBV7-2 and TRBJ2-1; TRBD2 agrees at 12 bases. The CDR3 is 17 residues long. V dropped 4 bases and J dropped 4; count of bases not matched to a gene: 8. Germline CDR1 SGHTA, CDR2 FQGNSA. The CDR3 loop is CASSSRTSGTQYNEQFF. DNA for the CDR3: TGTGCCAGCAGCTCCCGGACTAGCGGGACCCAATACAATGAGCAGTTCTTC.

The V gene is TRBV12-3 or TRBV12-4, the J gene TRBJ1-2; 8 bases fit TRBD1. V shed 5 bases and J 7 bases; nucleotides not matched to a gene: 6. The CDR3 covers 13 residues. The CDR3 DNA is TGTGCCAGCAGTCCCGGACAGGGAGGTGGCTACACCTTC. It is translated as CASSPGQGGGYTF.

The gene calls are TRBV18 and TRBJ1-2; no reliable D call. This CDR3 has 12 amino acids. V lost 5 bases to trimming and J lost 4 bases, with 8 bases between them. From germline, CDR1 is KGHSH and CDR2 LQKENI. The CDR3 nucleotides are TGTGCCAGCTCAAGTGAGATCTATGGCTACACCTTC. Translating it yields CASSSEIYGYTF.

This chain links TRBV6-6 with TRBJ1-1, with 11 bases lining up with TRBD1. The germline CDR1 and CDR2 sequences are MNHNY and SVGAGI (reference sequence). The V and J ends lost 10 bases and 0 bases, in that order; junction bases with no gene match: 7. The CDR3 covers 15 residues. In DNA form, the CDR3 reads TGTGCCATCGGGACAGGGGGTGCCTTGAACACTGAAGCTTTCTTT. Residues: CAIGTGGALNTEAFF.

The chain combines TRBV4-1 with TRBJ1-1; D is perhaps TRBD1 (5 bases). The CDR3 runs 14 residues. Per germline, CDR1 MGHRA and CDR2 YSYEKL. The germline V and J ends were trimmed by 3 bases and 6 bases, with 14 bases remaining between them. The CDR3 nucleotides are TGCGCCAGCAGCCAGACGCGGGCGGGGCCTGAAGCTTTCTTT. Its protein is CASSQTRAGPEAFF.

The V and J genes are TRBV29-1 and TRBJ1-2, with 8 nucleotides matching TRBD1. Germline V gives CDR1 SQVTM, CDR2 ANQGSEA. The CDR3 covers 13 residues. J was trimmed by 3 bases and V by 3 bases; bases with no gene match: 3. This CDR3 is CSVETGEYYGYTF. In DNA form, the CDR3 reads TGCAGCGTTGAGACAGGGGAATACTATGGCTACACCTTC.

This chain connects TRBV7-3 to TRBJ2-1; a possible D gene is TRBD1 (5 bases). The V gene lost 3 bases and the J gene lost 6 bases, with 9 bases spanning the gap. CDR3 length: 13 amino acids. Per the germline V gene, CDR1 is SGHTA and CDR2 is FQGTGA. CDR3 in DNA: TGTGCCAGCAGCTTCATTCAGGGCAATGAGCAGTTCTTC. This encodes CASSFIQGNEQFF.

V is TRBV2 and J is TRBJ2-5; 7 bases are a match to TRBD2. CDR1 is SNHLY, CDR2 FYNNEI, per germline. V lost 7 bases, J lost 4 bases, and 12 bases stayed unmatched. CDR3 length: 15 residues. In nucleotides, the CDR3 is TGTGCCAGCAAGGGTACCTTAGGGAGGGGAGAGACCCAGTACTTC. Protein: CASKGTLGRGETQYF.

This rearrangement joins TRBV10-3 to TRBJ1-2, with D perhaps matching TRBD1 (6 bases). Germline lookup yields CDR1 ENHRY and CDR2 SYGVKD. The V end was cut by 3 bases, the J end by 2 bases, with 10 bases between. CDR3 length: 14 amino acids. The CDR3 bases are TGTGCCATCAGTGACGCAGGGACAAACTATGGCTACACCTTC. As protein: CAISDAGTNYGYTF.

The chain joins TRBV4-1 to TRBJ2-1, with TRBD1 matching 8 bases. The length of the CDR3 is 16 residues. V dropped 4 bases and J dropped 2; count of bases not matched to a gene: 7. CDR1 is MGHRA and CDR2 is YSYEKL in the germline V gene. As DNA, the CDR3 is TGCGCCAGCAGCCGAGAATCAGGGGGCGCCTACAATGAGCAGTTCTTC. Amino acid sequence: CASSRESGGAYNEQFF.

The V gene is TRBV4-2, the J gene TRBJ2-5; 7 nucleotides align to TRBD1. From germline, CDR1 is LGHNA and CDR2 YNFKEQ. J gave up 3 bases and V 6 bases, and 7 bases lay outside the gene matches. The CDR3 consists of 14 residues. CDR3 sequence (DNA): TGTGCCAGCAGACCCGCAGGGGGAGAAGAGACCCAGTACTTC. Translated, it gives CASRPAGGEETQYF.

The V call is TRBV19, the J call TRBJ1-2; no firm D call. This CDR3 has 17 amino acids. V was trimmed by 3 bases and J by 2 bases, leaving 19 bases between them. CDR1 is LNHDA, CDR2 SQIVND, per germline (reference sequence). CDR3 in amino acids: CASSILGRSATNYGYTF. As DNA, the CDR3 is TGTGCCAGTAGTATTTTAGGCAGGTCCGCCACAAACTATGGCTACACCTTC.

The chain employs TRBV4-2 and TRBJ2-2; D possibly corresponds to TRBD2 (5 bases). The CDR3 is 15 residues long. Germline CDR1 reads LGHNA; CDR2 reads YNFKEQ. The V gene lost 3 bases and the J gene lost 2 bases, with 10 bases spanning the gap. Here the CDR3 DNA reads TGTGCCAGCAGCCAGGGAGACGTAAACACCGGGGAGCTGTTTTTT. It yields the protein CASSQGDVNTGELFF.